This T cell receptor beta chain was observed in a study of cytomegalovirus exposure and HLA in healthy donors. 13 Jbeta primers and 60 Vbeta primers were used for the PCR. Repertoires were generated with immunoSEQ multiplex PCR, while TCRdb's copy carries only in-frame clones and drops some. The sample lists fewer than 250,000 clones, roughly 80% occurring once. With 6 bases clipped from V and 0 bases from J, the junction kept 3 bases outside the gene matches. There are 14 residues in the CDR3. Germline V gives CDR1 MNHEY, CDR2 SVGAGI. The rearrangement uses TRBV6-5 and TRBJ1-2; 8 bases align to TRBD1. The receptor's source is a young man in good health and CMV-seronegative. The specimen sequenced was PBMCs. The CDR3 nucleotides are TGTGCCAGCAGGCGGGACAGGCCTAACTATGGCTACACCTTC. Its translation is CASRRDRPNYGYTF.